The subject of this entry is one T cell receptor beta chain. Its antigen is still unknown. The donors were healthy bone marrow donors. This sample is part of a study of cytomegalovirus exposure and HLA in healthy donors. Germline assignment: CDR1 SGHTA and CDR2 FQGNSA. V was cut by 1 base and J by 4 bases, with 17 bases left in between. The CDR3 spans 16 residues. Study-wide results and caveats: Researchers reported from a later analysis that most CMV-associated TCR beta chains appeared HLA-restricted.

The PCR used 60 Vbeta and 13 Jbeta primers. Original processing notes: About 10 million of some 80 million unique TCR beta chains were shared, per a later count. Assay: immunoSEQ multiplex PCR; the TCRdb copy retains only in-frame clones and omits some. For V, J and clone size, that table is used; D and trimming come from the DNA. The sample lists under 150,000 clones; approximately 80% were seen once. The TCR sequence derives from a man aged 18 to 30 in good health and CMV-seronegative. V usage is TRBV7-2 and J usage is TRBJ2-7, with D possibly TRBD2 on 5 matching bases. Sequencing was carried out using PBMCs. The CDR3: CASSLGPQGLAYEQYF. The DNA of the CDR3 is TGTGCCAGCAGCTTAGGACCACAAGGGCTAGCTTACGAGCAGTACTTC.